The present T cell receptor (beta chain) was sequenced within a study of blood T cell repertoires in COVID-19. Repertoires were generated with immunoSEQ multiplex PCR, while TCRdb's copy carries only in-frame clones and drops some. The sample contains 320,000 or so clones, about 88% of which appear only once. The CDR3 is 15 residues long. The germline V gene has CDR1 MDHEN and CDR2 SYDVKM. J lost 3 bases, V lost 3 bases, and 8 bases had no gene match. Participant ages covered about 18 to 89 years across 24 US areas. The sequence was collected from a woman aged 30 to 39 who had recovered from COVID-19. The chain joins TRBV28 to TRBJ2-7, with 7 bases that match TRBD2. The sample comprised PBMCs or T cells enriched from blood (not recorded which). CDR3 in DNA: TGTGCCAGCAGTTTCAGGCGGGGGAACCGCTACGAGCAGTACTTC. Encoded protein: CASSFRRGNRYEQYF.